These 8 T cell receptor beta chains originate from one sample sequenced in a study of T cells in women clearing cervical HPV infection (dated by TCRdb to 2016 to 2019). Libraries were made using the immunoSEQ multiplex PCR assay. Held by TCRdb, this immuneACCESS table contains in-frame sequences only and omits some clones. Under half of the omission traces to an unresolved V gene where checked; the cause of the rest is unknown. The sample has 28,000 or so clones on record. The ten top clones hold around 8% of the sample. Sequencing was carried out using blood buffy coat. The source of these receptors is a woman between 18 and 75 years old with a cervical HPV16 infection that either progressed to CIN3+ or cleared (not recorded which).

The CDR3 DNA, read in part, is TGTGCCAGCAGCTTAGCTATCGGGAATGAG. This encodes CASSLAIGNE. The complete CDR3 protein is CASSLAIGNEQFF. The genes are TRBV7-6 and TRBJ2-1, with D uncertain. The CDR3 is cut off 3 residues early in the read; its end comes from the germline J gene. Germline V gene sequence: CDR1 SGHVS, CDR2 FNYEAQ. With 0 bases removed from V and 7 bases from J, the gap between germline ends came to 7 bases. The CDR3 consists of 13 residues.

The CDR3 sequence: CASSTSVVGEQYF. CDR3 bases read: TGTGCCAGTAGTACTTCTGTGGTCGGCGAG. V gene TRBV19 combines with J gene TRBJ2-7, with D uncertain. Read data end 3 residues before the CDR3 end; the end is taken from the germline J gene. Germline CDR1 LNHDA, CDR2 SQIVND (reference sequence). The CDR3 is made up of 13 amino acids. Trimming removed 4 bases at V and 6 bases at J, with 13 bases between.

In the case of this clone: The read ends 3 residues before the CDR3 terminus; that terminus is restored from the germline J gene. The chain links TRBV7-9 to TRBJ2-4; D might be TRBD1 (6 bases). The length of the CDR3 is 15 residues. The germline gives CDR1 SEHNR, CDR2 FQNEAQ (reference sequence). The sequenced part of the CDR3 DNA is TGTGCCAGCAGCTTCCTACAGGGCATTGACTATGGT. Translating gives CASSFLQGIDYG. In full, the CDR3 is CASSFLQGIDYGQYF.

Comment on this clone: The read halts 3 residues ahead of the CDR3 end, with the missing end drawn from the germline J gene. The chain uses TRBV11-3 and TRBJ2-2; D perhaps matches TRBD2 (5 bases). Germline V gene data show CDR1 as SGHNT and CDR2 as YENEEA. The CDR3 contains 14 residues. The CDR3 spells CASSPSRGANVLFF. CDR3 bases read: TGTGCCAGCAGCCCTTCCCGGGGAGCCAACGTG.

To note about this clone: The read is 3 residues too short to cover the CDR3 end, so that end is filled in from the germline J gene. The chain carries TRBV19 and TRBJ1-3, with D uncertain. V was shortened by 5 bases and J by 0 bases, with 17 bases between the two germline ends. The germline V gene has CDR1 LNHDA and CDR2 SQIVND (reference sequence). This CDR3 spans 17 amino acids. CDR3 DNA (partial): TGTGCCAGTAGTCCGTATGGACTGGGAAACTCTGGAAACACC. Protein: CASSPYGLGNSGNT. The entire CDR3 is CASSPYGLGNSGNTIYF.

Comment on this clone: The CDR3 end is not reached by the read, which stops 3 residues before it; the germline J gene fills it in. The chain combines TRBV19 with TRBJ2-3; tentative D call: TRBD1 (5 bases). Germline V CDR1 and CDR2: LNHDA, SQIVND (reference sequence). The CDR3 sequence is 13 residues long. V was pared by 6 bases and J by 4 bases, with 11 bases between. The sequenced part of the CDR3 DNA is TGTGCCAGTAGAGACAGTACGTCAGATACG. The encoded protein is CASRDSTSDT. The full CDR3 protein is CASRDSTSDTQYF.

Details on this clone: The read finishes 3 residues shy of the CDR3 end, and the germline J gene is used to complete it. The chain joins TRBV20-1 to TRBJ2-1; 9 nucleotides match TRBD1. Germline lookup yields CDR1 DFQATT and CDR2 SNEGSKA (reference sequence). The ends lost 5 bases at V and 9 bases at J; junction bases unmatched: 14. The length of the CDR3 is 15 residues. Incomplete CDR3 DNA: TGCAGTGCTGAAAGATCCCGGACAGGGGAAGTTGAG. Translation: CSAERSRTGEVE. The CDR3, in full, reads CSAERSRTGEVEQFF.

The CDR3 bases that were read are TGTGCCAGCCAAACAGGGTTCTATAGCAATCAGCCG. This sequence encodes CASQTGFYSNQP. From start to end, the CDR3 is CASQTGFYSNQPQYF. The chain recombines TRBV19 with TRBJ2-3, with TRBD1 as a possible D gene (6 bases). The read ends 3 residues shy of where the CDR3 ends; the end is completed using the germline J gene. The CDR3 contains 15 residues. From germline, CDR1 is LNHDA and CDR2 SQIVND (reference sequence). Based on the CDR3 plus reference TRBV19 and TRBJ2-3, the full variable domain is DGGITQSPKYLFRKEGQNVTLSCEQNLNHDAMYWYRQDPGQGLRLIYYSQIVNDFQKGDIAEGYSVSREKKESFPLTVTSAQKNPTAFYLCASQTGFYSNQPQYFGPGTRLTVL.